This passage covers 19 T cell receptor beta chains from one sample sequenced in a study of blood T cell repertoires in COVID-19. The repertoire was sequenced with immunoSEQ multiplex PCR; TCRdb's copy has only in-frame clones and lacks some. This table has about 130,000 clones, 84% appearing once. The sample consisted of peripheral blood. The receptors were sampled from a human donor in a cohort sampled during active COVID-19.

CDR3 nucleotides: TGTGCCAGCAGCTTACAAGCGGGAGAGAAGTACAATGAGCAGTTCTTC. Translated: CASSLQAGEKYNEQFF. The chain recombines TRBV11-2 with TRBJ2-1; TRBD2 matches at 8 bases. Germline trimming cut 2 bases from V and 4 bases from J; bases unmatched to any gene: 7. CDR1 and CDR2 (germline): SGHAT, FQNNGV. The CDR3 runs 16 residues.

This clone was detected only a few times. The chain uses TRBV24-1 and TRBJ1-5; D gene unclear. Trimming removed 4 bases at V and 0 bases at J, with 9 bases between. CDR1 and CDR2 (germline): KGHDR, SFDVKD. The CDR3 sequence is 15 residues long. This CDR3 is CATSESQASNQPQHF. The CDR3 nucleotides are TGTGCCACCAGTGAATCGCAGGCTAGCAATCAGCCCCAGCATTTT.

The chain is built from TRBV5-5 and TRBJ1-2; D is unresolved. The CDR3 contains 14 residues. Germline V gene sequence: CDR1 SGHKS, CDR2 YYEKEE (reference sequence). V was shortened by 0 bases and J by 4 bases, with 10 bases between the two germline ends. DNA of the CDR3: TGTGCCAGCAGCTTGGACCAGGTTATCTATGGCTACACCTTC. This sequence encodes CASSLDQVIYGYTF.

The chain links TRBV2 to TRBJ2-1, with D hard to call. The CDR3 contains 13 residues. Germline V gives CDR1 SNHLY, CDR2 FYNNEI. The V gene lost 4 bases and the J gene lost 9 bases, with 13 bases spanning the gap. CDR3 region: CASSVSPDGEQFF. The CDR3, as DNA: TGTGCCAGCAGTGTTAGCCCTGACGGTGAGCAGTTCTTC. Looking up the rest from reference TRBV2 and TRBJ2-1 gives the full variable domain: EPEVTQTPSHQVTQMGQEVILRCVPISNHLYFYWYRQILGQKVEFLVSFYNNEISEKSEIFDDQFSVERPDGSNFTLKIRSTKLEDSAMYFCASSVSPDGEQFFGPGTRLTVL.

The chain couples TRBV7-8 to TRBJ1-5; TRBD1 agrees at 7 bases. V gave up 5 bases and J gave up 2 bases; unmatched junction bases: 6. CDR3 length: 15 amino acids. Germline CDR1 reads SGHVS; CDR2 reads FQNEAQ. CDR3 in amino acids: CASSDYRGGNQPQHF. The CDR3 nucleotides are TGTGCCAGCAGCGACTACAGGGGTGGCAATCAGCCCCAGCATTTT. The variable domain in full, with the rest retrieved from reference TRBV7-8 and TRBJ1-5, is GAGVSQSPRYKVAKRGQDVALRCDPISGHVSLFWYQQALGQGPEFLTYFQNEAQLDKSGLPSDRFFAERPEGSVSTLKIQRTQQEDSAVYLCASSDYRGGNQPQHFGDGTRLSIL.

The genes are TRBV5-4 and TRBJ1-4; the match to TRBD1 covers 7 bases. The CDR3 sequence is 14 residues long. Germline assignment: CDR1 SGHNT and CDR2 YYREEE (reference sequence). Losses at the gene ends were 4 bases for V and 4 bases for J; bases not matched to a gene: 4. Written as DNA, the CDR3 is TGTGCCAGCAGCACGGGACAGCGTAATGAAAAACTGTTTTTT. This translates into CASSTGQRNEKLFF.

This chain connects TRBV5-4 to TRBJ1-4; 12 bases map to TRBD1. The CDR3 length is 14 residues. J gave up 5 bases and V 4 bases, and 0 bases lay outside the gene matches. Germline CDR1 and CDR2: SGHNT and YYREEE (reference sequence). The DNA of the CDR3 is TGTGCCAGCAGCGGGACAGGGGGCAATGAAAAACTGTTTTTT. This sequence encodes CASSGTGGNEKLFF.

This clone was seen a single time. V gene TRBV28 combines with J gene TRBJ2-1; D unresolved. V was clipped by 5 bases and J by 15 bases, with 17 bases between them. The CDR3 is 12 amino acids. From germline, CDR1 is MDHEN and CDR2 SYDVKM. Written as DNA, the CDR3 is TGTGCCAGCAGTCCCTCGCCGGCGAACAGGTTCTTC. This translates into CASSPSPANRFF. The whole variable domain, filled in from reference TRBV28 and TRBJ2-1, reads DVKVTQSSRYLVKRTGEKVFLECVQDMDHENMFWYRQDPGLGLRLIYFSYDVKMKEKGDIPEGYSVSREKKERFSLILESASTNQTSMYLCASSPSPANRFFGPGTRLTVL.

This chain joins TRBV4-2 and TRBJ1-1, with D possibly matching TRBD1 (6 bases). V gave up 0 bases and J gave up 10 bases, with 15 bases separating them. CDR3 size: 14 residues. Germline CDR1 and CDR2: LGHNA and YNFKEQ. CDR3: CASSQDPQGMGAFF. The CDR3, as DNA: TGTGCCAGCAGCCAAGACCCACAGGGTATGGGAGCTTTCTTT.

V usage is TRBV27 and J usage is TRBJ2-2; TRBD2 matches at 8 bases. Trimming cost V 6 bases and J 7 bases; bases outside gene matches: 10. Germline CDR1 reads MNHEY; CDR2 reads SMNVEV (reference sequence). The CDR3 is 15 amino acids. The CDR3 sequence: CASRLRGGPGGELFF. CDR3 in DNA: TGTGCCAGCAGACTACGGGGGGGGCCTGGCGGGGAGCTGTTTTTT.

The rearrangement uses TRBV7-8 and TRBJ2-5; 13 bases map to TRBD2. The CDR3 length is 16 residues. J lost 5 bases, V lost 3 bases, and 6 bases had no gene match. Germline lookup yields CDR1 SGHVS and CDR2 FQNEAQ. The CDR3 sequence is CASSFAAGLAGETQYF. CDR3 DNA: TGTGCCAGCAGCTTTGCAGCGGGACTAGCGGGGGAGACCCAGTACTTC.

V and J are TRBV6-5 and TRBJ1-2; TRBD1 agrees at 9 bases. The V gene end was trimmed by 6 bases and the J gene end by 4 bases; junction bases not matched to a gene: 9. CDR3 length: 15 amino acids. Germline CDR1 and CDR2: MNHEY and SVGAGI. CDR3 in DNA: TGTGCCAGCAGAGTAACCGGGACAGGGATCTATGGCTACACCTTC. Translated, it gives CASRVTGTGIYGYTF.

The chain uses TRBV10-3 and TRBJ1-1; 7 nucleotides match TRBD1. Unmatched junction bases numbered 11, after V lost 6 bases and J lost 7 bases. Germline CDR1 and CDR2: ENHRY and SYGVKD. There are 14 residues in the CDR3. The CDR3 nucleotides read TGTGCCATCAGGGTAACCGGGACAGAGTATGAAGCTTTCTTT. This encodes CAIRVTGTEYEAFF.

V usage is TRBV24-1 and J usage is TRBJ2-7; 7 bases match TRBD1. J gave up 5 bases and V 3 bases, and 6 bases lay outside the gene matches. Looked up from germline, CDR1 is KGHDR and CDR2 is SFDVKD. The CDR3 is made up of 14 amino acids. The CDR3 region has the DNA TGTGCCACCAGTGATACAGGGGAAATCCACGAGCAGTACTTC. Its protein is CATSDTGEIHEQYF.

The V and J genes are TRBV7-2 and TRBJ1-5, with D unclear. Trimming shortened V by 5 bases and J by 4 bases, and 12 bases separated the two germline ends. The CDR3 loop spans 14 amino acids. Germline V gene sequence: CDR1 SGHTA, CDR2 FQGNSA. CDR3 sequence: CASSPTRVNQPQHF. The CDR3 DNA reads as TGTGCCAGCAGCCCTACTAGAGTTAATCAGCCCCAGCATTTT.

J is TRBJ2-1 and V is TRBV6-2 or TRBV6-3; 7 bases map to TRBD2. This CDR3 region has 15 residues. V shed 6 bases, J shed 8 bases, and the junction held 13 bases outside the gene matches. Germline V lookup: CDR1 MNHEY, CDR2 SVGEGT. The CDR3 bases are TGTGCCAGCAGCTCTCGCGGGACTAACCGGCATGAGCAGTTCTTC. Translation: CASSSRGTNRHEQFF.

The chain uses TRBV21-1 and TRBJ1-3; TRBD1, the D gene given by the table, was not confirmed from the DNA. TRBV21-1 is a documented pseudogene. CDR3 size: 15 residues. The chain's CDR3 is CASSKKDRSGNTIYF. DNA for the CDR3: TGTGCCAGCAGCAAAAAGGACAGATCTGGAAACACCATATATTTT.

The V gene is TRBV19, the J gene TRBJ1-1; D perhaps matches TRBD1 (6 bases). Germline CDR1 and CDR2: LNHDA and SQIVND (reference sequence). Trimming stripped 7 bases from V and 7 bases from J, with 16 bases between. CDR3 length: 13 amino acids. The DNA for the CDR3 is TGTGCCAGTATCGATACAGGGAGAGGTGAAGCTTTCTTT. It specifies CASIDTGRGEAFF.

This clone has ten or more counts. V and J are TRBV10-1 and TRBJ2-1; 7 positions agree with TRBD1. Trimming cost V 3 bases and J 8 bases; bases outside gene matches: 13. The CDR3 length is 16 residues. CDR1 is WNHNN and CDR2 is SYGVQD in the germline V gene (reference sequence). The CDR3 sequence: CASSDPTMTGKHEQFF. The CDR3 nucleotides are TGCGCCAGCAGTGACCCCACGATGACAGGGAAGCATGAGCAGTTCTTC.